Listed below are T cell receptor beta chains from one sample, sequenced in a study of blood T cell repertoires in COVID-19. Libraries were prepared by immunoSEQ multiplex PCR; TCRdb keeps only in-frame clonotypes and omits some of them. The sample comprises more than 300,000 clones, around 90% of which are singletons, and around a sixth rests with the top ten. Sample: PBMCs or T cells enriched from blood (not recorded which). These TCRs come from a woman in her thirties who had recovered from COVID-19. Both conserved end residues are part of each CDR3. A D gene is named only where the DNA matches it firmly. The size of a clone is reported for some rows only, either as once, few or many, or as a class for expanded clones.

>TRBV19|.|TRBJ2-3|.
CASRGLSTDTQYF
TGTGCCAGTCGAGGGCTGAGCACAGATACGCAGTATTTT
>TRBV2|.|TRBJ2-2|.
CASSEALRGGELFF
TGTGCCAGCAGTGAAGCGCTCCGAGGCGGGGAGCTGTTTTTT
>TRBV5-1|.|TRBJ2-7|TRBD1
CASSLFRAGGGEQYF
TGCGCCAGCAGCTTGTTTCGGGCAGGGGGCGGCGAGCAGTACTTC
>TRBV19|.|TRBJ1-2|.
CASSSHGASTNYGYTF
TGTGCCAGTAGTTCCCATGGGGCGAGCACGAACTATGGCTACACCTTC
>TRBV6-5|.|TRBJ1-4|.
CASSPREKGKLFF
TGTGCCAGCAGTCCCCGGGAGAAGGGAAAACTGTTTTTT
>TRBV4-1|.|TRBJ2-3|TRBD2
CASSQRTSGGTDTQYF
TGCGCCAGCAGCCAAAGGACTAGCGGGGGAACAGATACGCAGTATTTT
>TRBV5-8|once|TRBJ1-4|.
CASSLAPPGGEKLFF
TGTGCCAGCAGCTTGGCGCCTCCCGGGGGAGAAAAACTGTTTTTT
>TRBV15|.|TRBJ2-3|TRBD2
CATSKGRGASTDTQYF
TGTGCCACCAGCAAGGGGCGGGGGGCTAGCACAGATACGCAGTATTTT
>TRBV5-4|once|TRBJ2-3|TRBD2
CASSPMTSGGRNTQYF
TGTGCCAGCAGCCCGATGACTAGCGGGGGGAGAAATACGCAGTATTTT
>TRBV6-4|.|TRBJ1-5|TRBD1
CASGRPDRATNQPQHF
TGTGCCAGCGGACGCCCGGACAGGGCGACTAATCAGCCCCAGCATTTT
>TRBV2|.|TRBJ1-1|.
CASTSRENTEAFF
TGTGCCAGCACAAGCAGGGAGAACACTGAAGCTTTCTTT
>TRBV27|.|TRBJ2-5|TRBD1
CASSTSWTGTQETQYF
TGTGCCAGCAGTACTTCATGGACAGGTACCCAAGAGACCCAGTACTTC
>TRBV7-2|.|TRBJ1-2|TRBD1
CASSPRTGVHYGYTF
TGTGCCAGCAGCCCCCGGACAGGGGTGCACTATGGCTACACCTTC
>TRBV2|.|TRBJ2-1|.
CASSERSGNEQFF
TGTGCCAGCAGTGAACGGTCCGGGAATGAGCAGTTCTTC
>TRBV19|.|TRBJ1-2|.
CASSIRSDSSYYGYTF
TGTGCCAGTAGTATACGGTCGGACAGTTCATACTATGGCTACACCTTC
>TRBV2|.|TRBJ2-1|.
CASKVQGTYNEQFF
TGTGCCAGCAAGGTTCAGGGTACCTACAATGAGCAGTTCTTC
>TRBV6-5|.|TRBJ1-4|.
CASRNRVGEKLFF
TGTGCCAGCAGGAACAGGGTCGGGGAAAAACTGTTTTTT
>TRBV27|.|TRBJ1-5|TRBD1
CASRGQASSNQPQHF
TGTGCCAGCAGGGGACAGGCCTCTAGCAATCAGCCCCAGCATTTT
>TRBV7-8|.|TRBJ1-4|.
CASSRGGGTVNEKLFF
TGTGCCAGCAGCCGTGGGGGGGGAACGGTAAATGAAAAACTGTTTTTT
>TRBV4-1|.|TRBJ1-1|TRBD1
CASSVTGVRTEAFF
TGCGCCAGCAGCGTTACAGGGGTCAGGACTGAAGCTTTCTTT
>TRBV28|once|TRBJ1-1|.
CASSWSPWRVNTEAFF
TGTGCCAGCAGTTGGTCCCCTTGGCGGGTGAACACTGAAGCTTTCTTT
>TRBV20-1|.|TRBJ1-2|TRBD1
CSASEHETGIYGYTF
TGCAGTGCTAGTGAGCACGAGACAGGGATCTATGGCTACACCTTC
>TRBV30|.|TRBJ1-5|.
CAWSSGLANQPQHF
TGTGCCTGGAGTTCAGGGTTGGCCAATCAGCCCCAGCATTTT
>TRBV27|.|TRBJ1-4|.
CASKRGQGNEKLFF
TGTGCCAGCAAGCGGGGGCAGGGTAATGAAAAACTGTTTTTT
>TRBV18|.|TRBJ2-2|TRBD2
CASSPTSGSPMTGELFF
TGTGCCAGCTCACCGACTAGCGGGAGCCCCATGACCGGGGAGCTGTTTTTT